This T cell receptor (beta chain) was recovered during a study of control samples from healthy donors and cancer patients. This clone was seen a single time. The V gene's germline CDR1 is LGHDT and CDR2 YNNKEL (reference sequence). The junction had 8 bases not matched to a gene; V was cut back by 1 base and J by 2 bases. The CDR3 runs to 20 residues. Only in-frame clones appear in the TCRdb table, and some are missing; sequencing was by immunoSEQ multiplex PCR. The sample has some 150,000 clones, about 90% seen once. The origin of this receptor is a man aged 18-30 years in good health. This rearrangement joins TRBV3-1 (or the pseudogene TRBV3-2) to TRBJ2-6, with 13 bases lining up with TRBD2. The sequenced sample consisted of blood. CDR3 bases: TGTGCCAGCAGCCAAGGGTTGACCGGACTAGCGGGGGCTGGGGCCAACGTCCTGACTTTC. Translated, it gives CASSQGLTGLAGAGANVLTF.